This TCR beta chain was recorded in a study of blood T cells in healthy people across ages. Study results and limitations: TCR beta diversity correlated strongly with naive T cell percentage.

Looked up from germline, CDR1 is LGHNA and CDR2 is YSLEER. The CDR3 runs 13 residues. V was cut by 0 bases and J by 2 bases, with 5 bases left in between. This clonotype has at least ten counts. Its target is unknown. Alongside a J-beta primer mix, a sample-barcoded 5' primer served in a second PCR lasting roughly 7 to 11 cycles. TCRdb re-called the 5' RACE reads through MiXCR, storing one row per CDR3 protein. The repertoire consists of about a million distinct CDR3 sequences, with about two fifths occurring once and the leading ten covering around 13%. The J gene is TRBJ2-7, the V gene TRBV4-3; D is unresolved. The sample taken for sequencing was blood. The TCR sequence derives from a man between 18 and 35 years old in good health. The CDR3, as DNA: TGCGCCAGCAGCCAAGAGAGGACCTACGAGCAGTACTTC. Its translation: CASSQERTYEQYF.